A single sample gave rise to the 14 T cell receptor beta chains below, sequenced in a study of blood T cells in healthy people across ages. Combining a sample-barcoded 5' primer with a J-beta primer mix, a second PCR ran for roughly 7 to 11 cycles. One entry per CDR3 protein, called by TCRdb with MiXCR from the 5' RACE reads. This table has more than 500,000 distinct CDR3 sequences, 27% appearing once. This same sample was also taken into another study, of T cells of mothers and their children.

The sequenced material came from blood. These receptors were collected from a boy between 2 and 10 years old in good health.

This clonotype was found many times. V gene TRBV5-1 combines with J gene TRBJ2-4, with 7 nucleotides matching TRBD1. This CDR3 contains 18 residues. The trim removed 4 bases at V and 4 bases at J, leaving 17 bases unmatched. Looked up from germline, CDR1 is SGHRS and CDR2 is YFSETQ. CDR3 bases: TGCGCCAGCAGCCTATCTCTCTGGGATGGGACAGTAAAAAACATTCAGTACTTC. Protein: CASSLSLWDGTVKNIQYF.

The chain has TRBV30 and TRBJ2-7, with 12 bases fitting TRBD2. V shed 7 bases and J 2 bases; nucleotides not matched to a gene: 6. The CDR3 is 14 residues long. Germline V gene sequence: CDR1 GTSNPN, CDR2 SVGIG (reference sequence). The CDR3 DNA sequence: TGTGCCTTGGATCTAGCGGGAGGGACCTACGAGCAGTACTTC. Amino acid sequence: CALDLAGGTYEQYF. The variable domain in full, completed from reference TRBV30 and TRBJ2-7, reads SQTIHQWPATLVQPVGSPLSLECTVEGTSNPNLYWYRQAAGRGLQLLFYSVGIGQISSEVPQNLSASRPQDRQFILSSKKLLLSDSGFYLCALDLAGGTYEQYFGPGTRLTVT.

The J gene is TRBJ2-1, the V gene TRBV7-2; D perhaps matches TRBD1 (6 bases). The DNA end favors TRBJ2-5, so the J call may be wrong. Germline assignment: CDR1 SGHTA and CDR2 FQGNSA. The length of the CDR3 is 13 residues. The CDR3 is CASSSDTGETQYF. CDR3 bases: TGTGCCAGCAGCTCTGACACAGGGGAGACCCAGTACTTC.

This clonotype has more than one count but fewer than ten. The rearrangement uses TRBV7-6 and TRBJ2-5, with D perhaps matching TRBD2 (7 bases). The DNA end lines up better with TRBJ2-7; the J call may be wrong. This CDR3 has 14 amino acids. Germline V lookup: CDR1 SGHVS, CDR2 FNYEAQ. CDR3 bases: TGTGCCAGCAGCGGGGGGGCGGAACCATACGAGCAGTACTTC. Its translation: CASSGGAEPYEQYF.

The chain uses TRBV5-1 and TRBJ1-1; 9 positions match TRBD1. This CDR3 comprises 16 residues. V dropped 4 bases and J dropped 3; count of bases not matched to a gene: 10. From germline, CDR1 is SGHRS and CDR2 YFSETQ. CDR3 sequence: CASSPDRTGVYTEAFF. For the CDR3, the DNA is TGCGCCAGCAGCCCAGACCGGACAGGGGTTTACACTGAAGCTTTCTTT.

This clonotype was found a few times. CDR3 nucleotide sequence: TGTGCCAGCAGCCATACCGGGACAGACTACGAGCAGTACTTC. Its protein product is CASSHTGTDYEQYF. The V gene is TRBV12-3 or TRBV12-4, the J gene TRBJ2-7; 7 nucleotides align to TRBD1. This CDR3 spans 14 amino acids. V lost 6 bases to trimming and J lost 3 bases; unmatched junction nucleotides: 8.

This clonotype was counted once. The V gene is TRBV6-6, the J gene TRBJ1-5; D is uncertain. Trimming removed 2 bases from V and 7 bases from J, with 12 bases in between. This CDR3 comprises 14 residues. The germline V gene encodes CDR1 MNHNY and CDR2 SVGAGI (reference sequence). CDR3 sequence (DNA): TGTGCCAGCAGTTACACTGAGAGGGAACAGCCCCAGCATTTT. It encodes CASSYTEREQPQHF.

This rearrangement joins TRBV9 to TRBJ2-7; D possibly corresponds to TRBD1 (6 bases). V dropped 3 bases and J dropped 0 bases, with 13 bases sitting between them. This CDR3 region has 15 residues. CDR1 and CDR2 from the germline V gene are SGDLS and YYNGEE. The CDR3 DNA sequence: TGTGCCAGCAGCGAGGGGGTCTGGGGCTCCTACGAGCAGTACTTC. Translation: CASSEGVWGSYEQYF. Full variable domain (remainder filled in from reference TRBV9 and TRBJ2-7): DSGVTQTPKHLITATGQRVTLRCSPRSGDLSVYWYQQSLDQGLQFLIQYYNGEERAKGNILERFSAQQFPDLHSELNLSSLELGDSALYFCASSEGVWGSYEQYFGPGTRLTVT.

V is TRBV3-1 and J is TRBJ2-7; D unresolved. Trimming stripped 6 bases from V and 2 bases from J, with 14 bases between. Germline CDR1 LGHDT, CDR2 YNNKEL (reference sequence). The CDR3 length is 14 residues. The CDR3 spells CASRAADRPYEQYF. The CDR3, as DNA: TGTGCCAGCAGAGCCGCCGACCGCCCCTACGAGCAGTACTTC.

Ten or more counts support this clonotype. The J gene is TRBJ1-4, the V gene TRBV12-3 or TRBV12-4, with D perhaps matching TRBD1 (6 bases). Between the trimmed V and J ends, which lost 5 bases and 7 bases, there was a span of 14 bases. CDR3 length: 14 amino acids. Here the CDR3 reads CASSNQGGGEKLFF. CDR3 coding DNA: TGTGCCAGCAGTAACCAGGGAGGGGGTGAAAAACTGTTTTTT.

A word on this clonotype: A read error may account for a junction end that differs from germline. V gene TRBV11-2 combines with J gene TRBJ1-1, with D perhaps matching TRBD1 (5 bases). The germline gives CDR1 SGHAT, CDR2 FQNNGV. This CDR3 has 12 amino acids. The CDR3 loop is CASGGWNTEAFF. In DNA form, the CDR3 reads TGTGCCAGCGGGGGGTGGAACACTGAGGCTTTCTTT.

This chain joins TRBV10-3 and TRBJ2-3, with D unresolved. The CDR3 length is 15 residues. V lost 3 bases to trimming and J lost 1 base, with 11 bases between them. Germline V gene data show CDR1 as ENHRY and CDR2 as SYGVKD. CDR3 DNA sequence: TGTGCCATCAGTGACGTCTCCCCGGGCACAGATACGCAGTATTTT. Amino acid sequence: CAISDVSPGTDTQYF.

The chain employs TRBV3-1 and TRBJ1-1; no clear D. From germline, CDR1 is LGHDT and CDR2 YNNKEL (reference sequence). The CDR3 loop spans 15 amino acids. V lost 3 bases and J lost 1, with 12 bases in between. The CDR3: CASSHPIGPNTEAFF. The CDR3 DNA follows: TGTGCCAGCAGCCACCCGATAGGGCCGAACACTGAAGCTTTCTTT.

V and J are TRBV6-2 or TRBV6-3 and TRBJ2-1; 13 bases match TRBD2. The junction had 8 bases not matched to a gene; V was cut back by 6 bases and J by 12 bases. The germline CDR1 and CDR2 sequences are MNHEY and SVGEGT. The CDR3 loop spans 14 amino acids. The CDR3 DNA reads as TGTGCCAGCAGCAAACTAGCGGGAGGGCCAGGGCAGTTCTTC. Translation gives CASSKLAGGPGQFF.